A single sample gave rise to the 23 T cell receptor beta chains below, sequenced in a study of T cell responses to AZD1222 COVID-19 vaccine. TCRdb keeps only in-frame clones here, not all; method: immunoSEQ multiplex PCR. This table holds under 150,000 clones, almost 85% found once. The material sequenced was peripheral blood, taken 28 days after the second dose of the MenACWY control vaccine. Every receptor here comes from an adult who received the MenACWY meningococcal vaccine as a control.

In nucleotides, the CDR3 is TGTGCCAGCAGTCCCAGGGGACTCAACTATGGCTACACCTTC. This sequence encodes CASSPRGLNYGYTF. The chain carries TRBV28 and TRBJ1-2; TRBD1 might be the D (6 bases). The CDR3 covers 14 residues. V lost 5 bases and J 2 bases, leaving 12 bases between the germline ends. Germline CDR1 MDHEN, CDR2 SYDVKM.

This sequence joins TRBV6-6 and TRBJ1-3; possible D gene TRBD1, 5 bases. The CDR3 is 15 residues long. The V gene lost 6 bases and the J gene lost 0 bases, with 12 bases spanning the gap. Per the germline V gene, CDR1 is MNHNY and CDR2 is SVGAGI (reference sequence). The DNA of the CDR3 is TGTGCCAGCAGCCTTACAGGCCGCTCTGGAAACACCATATATTTT. It is translated as CASSLTGRSGNTIYF.

This clone showed up just a few times. The chain employs TRBV3-1 (or the pseudogene TRBV3-2) and TRBJ1-2; possibly TRBD1 for D (6 bases). CDR1 and CDR2 from the germline V gene are LGHDT and YNNKEL (reference sequence). CDR3 length: 14 residues. The V and J ends lost 1 base and 7 bases respectively, with 13 bases between them. The CDR3 DNA is TGTGCCAGCAGCCAAGTGGGGCAGGGGAGTGGCTACACCTTC. Translation: CASSQVGQGSGYTF.

The chain carries TRBV5-6 and TRBJ1-5; D perhaps matches TRBD1 (6 bases). CDR1 SGHDT and CDR2 YYEEEE come from the germline V gene. Trimming cost V 4 bases and J 0 bases, with 20 bases left between them. The CDR3 runs 18 residues. The CDR3, as DNA: TGTGCCAGCAGCCGGTGGACAGCACTCCTTAATAGCAATCAGCCCCAGCATTTT. Translating it yields CASSRWTALLNSNQPQHF.

V gene TRBV7-8 combines with J gene TRBJ2-7, with unresolved D. Trimming left V 2 bases short and J 7 bases short, with 12 bases between. The CDR3 has 13 residues. Looked up from germline, CDR1 is SGHVS and CDR2 is FQNEAQ. CDR3 sequence: CASSLYRGTEQYV. Written as DNA, the CDR3 is TGTGCCAGCAGCTTATACCGTGGTACGGAGCAGTACGTC.

V is TRBV19 and J is TRBJ1-5; no definite D call. Looked up from germline, CDR1 is LNHDA and CDR2 is SQIVND (reference sequence). The CDR3 extends over 14 amino acids. Trimming cost V 9 bases and J 5 bases, with 17 bases left between them. Written as DNA, the CDR3 is TGTGCCAGCCGACCCGAGTTTAGGGATCAGCCCCAGCATTTT. It specifies CASRPEFRDQPQHF.

V is TRBV6-1 and J is TRBJ2-7, with 7 nucleotides matching TRBD2. The CDR3 loop spans 11 amino acids. In germline, CDR1 is MNHNS, CDR2 SASEGT. Unmatched junction bases numbered 0, after V lost 5 bases and J lost 5 bases. The CDR3: CASSRGDEQYF. The CDR3 bases are TGTGCCAGCAGTCGGGGGGACGAGCAGTACTTC.

The chain uses TRBV28 and TRBJ2-7, with 8 bases matching TRBD1. The ends lost 5 bases at V and 4 bases at J; junction bases unmatched: 19. Looked up from germline, CDR1 is MDHEN and CDR2 is SYDVKM. The CDR3 runs to 18 residues. The CDR3 reads CASSLYRDRLLSRYEQYF. The CDR3 region has the DNA TGTGCCAGCAGTCTGTACCGGGACAGGCTACTTTCCCGATACGAGCAGTACTTC.

The V call is TRBV6-2 or TRBV6-3, the J call TRBJ1-1, with 7 bases fitting TRBD1. The length of the CDR3 is 15 residues. Germline V CDR1 and CDR2: MNHEY, SVGEGT. V gave up 4 bases and J gave up 0 bases; unmatched junction bases: 5. The CDR3 here is CASSSPDRVNTEAFF. The DNA of the CDR3 is TGTGCCAGCAGTTCCCCAGACAGGGTGAACACTGAAGCTTTCTTT.

This rearrangement joins TRBV5-6 to TRBJ2-1; 12 bases are shared with TRBD2. In germline, CDR1 is SGHDT, CDR2 YYEEEE. This CDR3 region has 16 residues. V shed 3 bases and J 3 bases; nucleotides not matched to a gene: 4. The CDR3 nucleotides are TGTGCCAGCAGCTCGATACTAGCGGGGGGCTACAATGAGCAGTTCTTC. Its protein product is CASSSILAGGYNEQFF.

This chain uses TRBV10-3 with TRBJ1-4; TRBD1 might be the D (5 bases). Per germline, CDR1 ENHRY and CDR2 SYGVKD. Trimming shortened V by 2 bases and J by 8 bases, and 12 bases separated the two germline ends. The CDR3 covers 14 residues. CDR3 region: CAISERDLGEKLFF. DNA of the CDR3: TGTGCCATCAGTGAGCGGGACCTGGGCGAAAAACTGTTTTTT.

The CDR3 loop is CASSNSISSPLHF. CDR3 nucleotides: TGTGCCAGTAGCAACAGCATCTCTTCACCCCTCCACTTT. The V call is TRBV19, the J call TRBJ1-6; D ambiguous. The germline V and J ends were trimmed by 6 bases and 9 bases, with 12 bases remaining between them. The CDR3 loop spans 13 amino acids. Germline V gene sequence: CDR1 LNHDA, CDR2 SQIVND (reference sequence). Full variable domain (outside the CDR3, taken from reference TRBV19 and TRBJ1-6): DGGITQSPKYLFRKEGQNVTLSCEQNLNHDAMYWYRQDPGQGLRLIYYSQIVNDFQKGDIAEGYSVSREKKESFPLTVTSAQKNPTAFYLCASSNSISSPLHFGNGTRLTVT.

The V call is TRBV4-3, the J call TRBJ1-2; TRBD1 matches 7 bases. V lost 1 base to trimming and J lost 8 bases; unmatched junction nucleotides: 10. The germline V gene encodes CDR1 LGHNA and CDR2 YSLEER. The CDR3 is 15 amino acids. The CDR3 DNA is TGCGCCAGCAGCCAAGCCCCGACAGGGCGGGGAGGCTACACCTTC. It translates to CASSQAPTGRGGYTF.

The CDR3 protein is CASSIGQGSETQYF. In nucleotides, the CDR3 is TGTGCCAGTAGTATCGGTCAGGGGTCAGAGACCCAGTACTTC. V usage is TRBV19 and J usage is TRBJ2-5, with D possibly TRBD1 on 6 matching bases. The V and J ends lost 3 bases and 4 bases respectively, with 12 bases between them. CDR3 length: 14 amino acids. The germline V gene has CDR1 LNHDA and CDR2 SQIVND (reference sequence).

The chain has TRBV5-4 and TRBJ2-3, with 12 nucleotides matching TRBD2. This CDR3 contains 14 residues. J gave up 6 bases and V 5 bases, and 4 bases lay outside the gene matches. Germline V gives CDR1 SGHNT, CDR2 YYREEE (reference sequence). In DNA, the CDR3 is TGTGCCAGCAGACGGACTAGCGGGGATGATACGCAGTATTTT. As protein: CASRRTSGDDTQYF.

The gene calls are TRBV30 and TRBJ1-1; D is uncertain. The CDR3 has 12 residues. CDR1 is GTSNPN and CDR2 is SVGIG in the germline V gene (reference sequence). Trimming removed 1 base from V and 1 base from J, with 4 bases in between. The chain's CDR3 is CAWSDGNTEAFF. The DNA for the CDR3 is TGTGCCTGGAGTGACGGGAACACTGAAGCTTTCTTT.

The gene calls are TRBV6-5 and TRBJ1-2; 8 bases agree with TRBD1. Per germline, CDR1 MNHEY and CDR2 SVGAGI. With V trimmed by 6 bases and J by 4 bases, 4 bases remained unmatched. The CDR3 totals 13 residues. The CDR3 loop reads CASSLTGAYGYTF. The DNA of the CDR3 is TGTGCCAGCAGCTTGACAGGGGCCTATGGCTACACCTTC.

The chain carries TRBV15 and TRBJ1-5; D ambiguous. V was clipped by 0 bases and J by 0 bases, with 6 bases between them. The CDR3 has 15 residues. Germline-derived CDR1 and CDR2 are LNHNV and YYDKDF (reference sequence). The CDR3, as DNA: TGTGCCACCAGCAGAGATGAGCATAGCAATCAGCCCCAGCATTTT. Translating gives CATSRDEHSNQPQHF.

The chain links TRBV5-1 to TRBJ1-2; 7 nucleotides align to TRBD1. CDR3 length: 17 amino acids. Looked up from germline, CDR1 is SGHRS and CDR2 is YFSETQ. Trimming took 6 bases from V and 7 from J; bases not matched to a gene: 21. The DNA of the CDR3 is TGCGCCAGCAAGGGGCCTTTGGTGCCGACAGGGCACTTTGGCTACACCTTC. It codes for CASKGPLVPTGHFGYTF. Looking up the rest from reference TRBV5-1 and TRBJ1-2 gives the full variable domain: KAGVTQTPRYLIKTRGQQVTLSCSPISGHRSVSWYQQTPGQGLQFLFEYFSETQRNKGNFPGRFSGRQFSNSRSEMNVSTLELGDSALYLCASKGPLVPTGHFGYTFGSGTRLTVV.

The chain uses TRBV28 and TRBJ2-7; 7 nucleotides align to TRBD1. In germline, CDR1 is MDHEN, CDR2 SYDVKM. This CDR3 has 15 residues. After removal of 3 bases from V and 1 base from J, the junction contained 6 bases not matched to a gene. This CDR3 reads CASSFLTGSSYEQYF. The CDR3 nucleotides are TGTGCCAGCAGTTTCTTGACAGGGTCATCCTACGAGCAGTACTTC. Full variable domain (outside the CDR3, taken from reference TRBV28 and TRBJ2-7): DVKVTQSSRYLVKRTGEKVFLECVQDMDHENMFWYRQDPGLGLRLIYFSYDVKMKEKGDIPEGYSVSREKKERFSLILESASTNQTSMYLCASSFLTGSSYEQYFGPGTRLTVT.

This clone has more than one count but fewer than ten. The chain is built from TRBV5-1 and TRBJ1-5, with unresolved D. The CDR3 contains 14 residues. Germline V lookup: CDR1 SGHRS, CDR2 YFSETQ. The V and J ends lost 0 bases and 2 bases respectively, with 6 bases between them. CDR3 residues: CASSLDGGNQPQHF. CDR3 coding DNA: TGCGCCAGCAGCTTGGATGGGGGCAATCAGCCCCAGCATTTT.

The V gene is TRBV5-1, the J gene TRBJ1-1, with 9 bases that match TRBD1. The V gene end was trimmed by 6 bases and the J gene end by 5 bases; junction bases not matched to a gene: 5. The CDR3 has 13 amino acids. CDR1 is SGHRS and CDR2 is YFSETQ in the germline V gene. This chain's CDR3 is CASTPGQGTEAFF. CDR3 nucleotide sequence: TGCGCCAGCACCCCAGGACAGGGGACTGAAGCTTTCTTT.

The chain couples TRBV7-8 to TRBJ2-1, with TRBD2 identical over 9 bases. Germline CDR1 is SGHVS and CDR2 is FQNEAQ. The CDR3 consists of 18 residues. Losses at the gene ends were 5 bases for V and 6 bases for J; bases not matched to a gene: 17. CDR3 nucleotides: TGTGCCAGCAGCCCCTACACGATTTTGACTAGCGGATTCAATGAGCAGTTCTTC. This sequence encodes CASSPYTILTSGFNEQFF.